This passage covers 2 T cell receptor beta chains from one sample sequenced in a study of Graves' ophthalmopathy and Graves' hyperthyroidism. RNA transcripts were the template, and TCR beta CDR3 regions were amplified from them. The workflow started with a first-round RT-PCR run with HTBI primers and then moved on to a second-round multiplex PCR. Each CDR3 protein gets one entry after TCRdb re-called the multiplex PCR reads with MiXCR. In the table there are approximately 500,000 distinct CDR3 sequences, around 15% of which are singletons. The sequencing sample was made of blood. The receptors derive from a woman in her 30s with Graves' ophthalmopathy.

This clonotype has a handful of counts. The chain carries TRBV4-1 and TRBJ2-5; 9 bases fit TRBD2. The CDR3 totals 17 residues. J was trimmed by 5 bases and V by 3 bases; bases with no gene match: 13. CDR1 is MGHRA and CDR2 is YSYEKL in the germline V gene. The CDR3, as DNA: TGCGCCAGCAGCCAGGGACTAGCTAGCCGTTTGCGGGAGACCCAGTACTTC. Translated, it gives CASSQGLASRLRETQYF.

The table lists this clonotype with many counts. The chain recombines TRBV6-5 with TRBJ2-5; TRBD2 is a possible D gene (5 bases). The CDR3 length is 13 residues. CDR1 is MNHEY and CDR2 is SVGAGI in the germline V gene. Trimming removed 9 bases at V and 1 base at J, with 12 bases between. The CDR3 reads CASQIATQETQYF. DNA for the CDR3: TGTGCCAGTCAGATAGCGACCCAAGAGACCCAGTACTTC.